The 25 T cell receptor beta chains reported below all come from one sample, sequenced in a study of T cells in narcolepsy. Generated by immunoSEQ multiplex PCR, the TCRdb table keeps only in-frame clones and is missing some. The repertoire holds about 35,000 clones, 80% seen once, with around 1% in the top ten. Sequenced input: memory (CD45RA-) CD4+ T cells from blood. The source is a human donor in good health.

This clone came up once. V usage is TRBV7-6 and J usage is TRBJ2-2, with a weak D call TRBD1 (6 bases). CDR3 size: 14 residues. The V and J ends lost 3 bases and 1 base respectively, with 6 bases between them. Per the germline V gene, CDR1 is SGHVS and CDR2 is FNYEAQ. The CDR3: CASSLTGNTGELFF. The CDR3 bases are TGTGCCAGCAGCTTGACAGGGAACACCGGGGAGCTGTTTTTT.

The chain links TRBV5-1 to TRBJ1-6, with 8 bases aligning to TRBD1. The junction had 10 bases not matched to a gene; V was cut back by 4 bases and J by 7 bases. The length of the CDR3 is 16 residues. The germline V gene encodes CDR1 SGHRS and CDR2 YFSETQ. The DNA for the CDR3 is TGCGCCAGCAGCATAGGACAGGGAACGGTAAATTCACCCCTCCACTTT. Encoded protein: CASSIGQGTVNSPLHF.

This chain links TRBV6-1 with TRBJ2-5; a possible D gene is TRBD2 (5 bases). Per the germline V gene, CDR1 is MNHNS and CDR2 is SASEGT. This CDR3 has 15 amino acids. Between the trimmed V and J ends, which lost 7 bases and 5 bases, there was a span of 20 bases. The CDR3 region has the DNA TGTGCCAGCAACACCGAGGCTGCCCGGAGGGAGACCCAGTACTTC. It is translated as CASNTEAARRETQYF.

V is TRBV6-4 and J is TRBJ2-6; no clear D. CDR1 and CDR2 (germline): MRHNA, SNTAGT. V shed 3 bases and J shed 2 bases, with 8 bases lying between them. This CDR3 has 15 residues. The CDR3, as DNA: TGTGCCAGCAGTGAGACACTGACTGGGGCCAACGTCCTGACTTTC. Amino acid sequence: CASSETLTGANVLTF.

The chain has TRBV4-2 and TRBJ2-7; 9 bases line up with TRBD2. CDR3 size: 16 residues. V lost 0 bases to trimming and J lost 0 bases; unmatched junction nucleotides: 3. Germline loops: CDR1 LGHNA, CDR2 YNFKEQ. CDR3 protein: CASSQDIAGASYEQYF. The CDR3 DNA is TGTGCCAGCAGCCAAGATATAGCGGGGGCCTCCTACGAGCAGTACTTC.

CDR3 sequence: CASSGVRGGTGANVLTF. The CDR3 DNA follows: TGTGCCAGCAGCGGCGTTCGGGGCGGGACTGGGGCCAACGTCCTGACTTTC. The chain links TRBV28 to TRBJ2-6, with D possibly matching TRBD2 (6 bases). There are 17 residues in the CDR3. V lost 6 bases, J lost 2 bases, and 17 bases lay in between. Germline CDR1 is MDHEN and CDR2 is SYDVKM. The entire variable domain, with the rest obtained from reference TRBV28 and TRBJ2-6, is as follows: DVKVTQSSRYLVKRTGEKVFLECVQDMDHENMFWYRQDPGLGLRLIYFSYDVKMKEKGDIPEGYSVSREKKERFSLILESASTNQTSMYLCASSGVRGGTGANVLTFGAGSRLTVL.

The genes are TRBV19 and TRBJ2-4; D tentatively fits TRBD1 or TRBD2 (5 bases each). The V gene's germline CDR1 is LNHDA and CDR2 SQIVND (reference sequence). This CDR3 has 16 residues. V was pared by 4 bases and J by 0 bases, with 13 bases between. This chain's CDR3 is CASSRDAALAKNIQYF. DNA of the CDR3: TGTGCCAGTAGTAGGGACGCCGCACTAGCCAAAAACATTCAGTACTTC.

V gene TRBV9 combines with J gene TRBJ2-2; D gene uncertain. This CDR3 is 15 amino acids long. The V gene's germline CDR1 is SGDLS and CDR2 YYNGEE. V was pared by 0 bases and J by 0 bases, with 6 bases between. The CDR3 DNA reads TGTGCCAGCAGCGTAGACAGCGCGAACACCGGGGAGCTGTTTTTT. Translation: CASSVDSANTGELFF. Using reference TRBV9 and TRBJ2-2 for the parts outside the CDR3, the full variable domain is DSGVTQTPKHLITATGQRVTLRCSPRSGDLSVYWYQQSLDQGLQFLIQYYNGEERAKGNILERFSAQQFPDLHSELNLSSLELGDSALYFCASSVDSANTGELFFGEGSRLTVL.

The rearrangement links TRBV19 to TRBJ1-5; 7 nucleotides line up with TRBD1. There are 16 residues in the CDR3. CDR1 is LNHDA and CDR2 is SQIVND in the germline V gene (reference sequence). With 5 bases clipped from V and 3 bases from J, the junction kept 10 bases outside the gene matches. CDR3 loop: CASSDILGGTNQPQHF. CDR3 DNA: TGTGCCAGTAGTGATATACTAGGGGGCACCAATCAGCCCCAGCATTTT.

The chain links TRBV5-5 to TRBJ2-7; D possibly matches TRBD1 or TRBD2 (5 bases each). Trimming removed 6 bases from V and 0 bases from J, with 10 bases in between. The CDR3 covers 13 residues. Germline assignment: CDR1 SGHKS and CDR2 YYEKEE (reference sequence). The CDR3 loop reads CASTGTASYEQYF. The CDR3 nucleotides are TGTGCCAGCACCGGGACGGCCTCCTACGAGCAGTACTTC.

The chain uses TRBV28 and TRBJ1-6, with 9 bases that match TRBD1. Germline lookup yields CDR1 MDHEN and CDR2 SYDVKM. J gave up 10 bases and V 7 bases, and 8 bases lay outside the gene matches. This CDR3 comprises 14 residues. CDR3 protein: CASNPDRGYSPLHF. As DNA, the CDR3 is TGTGCCAGCAACCCGGACAGGGGATACTCACCCCTCCACTTT.

The rearrangement links TRBV4-1 to TRBJ2-1, with a tentative D call TRBD1 (6 bases). The CDR3 has 14 amino acids. Trimming cost V 4 bases and J 8 bases, with 15 bases left between them. Germline CDR1 reads MGHRA; CDR2 reads YSYEKL. CDR3 protein: CASSRDRWFDEQFF. In DNA form, the CDR3 reads TGCGCCAGCAGCCGAGACAGGTGGTTTGATGAGCAGTTCTTC.

The V gene is TRBV5-1, the J gene TRBJ1-2; D is ambiguous. Looked up from germline, CDR1 is SGHRS and CDR2 is YFSETQ. The CDR3 loop spans 12 amino acids. Between the trimmed V and J ends, which lost 2 bases and 8 bases, there was a span of 10 bases. The CDR3 DNA is TGCGCCAGCAGCTTTAGTGGGGAGGGCTACACCTTC. Translation: CASSFSGEGYTF.

The chain is built from TRBV19 and TRBJ1-2; 7 bases align to TRBD1. The length of the CDR3 is 14 residues. Germline CDR1 and CDR2: LNHDA and SQIVND (reference sequence). The J segment lost 0 bases and the V segment lost 3 bases, leaving 1 base of the junction unmatched. In nucleotides, the CDR3 is TGTGCCAGTAGTATGGACAGGACTAACTATGGCTACACCTTC. Protein: CASSMDRTNYGYTF. Using reference TRBV19 and TRBJ1-2 for the parts outside the CDR3, the full variable domain is DGGITQSPKYLFRKEGQNVTLSCEQNLNHDAMYWYRQDPGQGLRLIYYSQIVNDFQKGDIAEGYSVSREKKESFPLTVTSAQKNPTAFYLCASSMDRTNYGYTFGSGTRLTVV.

V is TRBV29-1 and J is TRBJ1-2; D is ambiguous. Trimming pared 3 bases from V and 2 bases from J, leaving 4 bases between. This CDR3 is built from 11 residues. Germline V gene sequence: CDR1 SQVTM, CDR2 ANQGSEA. CDR3 nucleotide sequence: TGCAGCGTTGATGAGAACTATGGCTACACCTTC. It is translated as CSVDENYGYTF. Full variable domain (rest looked up from reference TRBV29-1 and TRBJ1-2): SAVISQKPSRDICQRGTSLTIQCQVDSQVTMMFWYRQQPGQSLTLIATANQGSEATYESGFVIDKFPISRPNLTFSTLTVSNMSPEDSSIYLCSVDENYGYTFGSGTRLTVV.

The CDR3 here is CASSLTPTDTQYF. CDR3 sequence (DNA): TGCGCCAGCAGCCTCACCCCCACAGATACGCAGTATTTT. The chain uses TRBV5-1 and TRBJ2-3; D is uncertain. V shed 4 bases and J shed 2 bases, with 8 bases lying between them. This CDR3 is built from 13 residues. Germline CDR1 and CDR2: SGHRS and YFSETQ.

The rearrangement links TRBV7-9 to TRBJ2-5; unclear D gene. The end of the DNA fits TRBJ2-7 better, so the J call may be wrong. The V gene's germline CDR1 is SEHNR and CDR2 FQNEAQ (reference sequence). CDR3 length: 12 amino acids. DNA of the CDR3: TGTGCCAGCAGCTTATCCGCCTACGAGCAGTACTTC. This gives the protein CASSLSAYEQYF.

The chain recombines TRBV2 with TRBJ2-3; D possibly corresponds to TRBD1 (5 bases). CDR1 is SNHLY, CDR2 FYNNEI, per germline. V was pared by 6 bases and J by 2 bases, with 9 bases between. The CDR3 totals 13 residues. CDR3 DNA: TGTGCCAGCAGGCGGACATACACAGATACGCAGTATTTT. This encodes CASRRTYTDTQYF.

This clone was observed a single time. The genes are TRBV7-2 and TRBJ2-7, with 11 bases aligning to TRBD2. Losses at the gene ends were 5 bases for V and 5 bases for J; bases not matched to a gene: 8. From germline, CDR1 is SGHTA and CDR2 FQGNSA. CDR3 length: 15 residues. The CDR3 nucleotides read TGTGCCAGCAGCCTCTCCGGGACTAGCGGCCACGAGCAGTACTTC. Encoded protein: CASSLSGTSGHEQYF.

V usage is TRBV9 and J usage is TRBJ2-3; the match to TRBD2 covers 10 bases. From germline, CDR1 is SGDLS and CDR2 YYNGEE. The CDR3 sequence is 20 residues long. J gave up 2 bases and V 0 bases, and 15 bases lay outside the gene matches. CDR3 protein: CASSVEPAGGSWLHTDTQYF. In DNA form, the CDR3 reads TGTGCCAGCAGCGTAGAACCAGCGGGAGGGAGCTGGTTACACACAGATACGCAGTATTTT. The complete variable domain, with remaining parts taken from reference TRBV9 and TRBJ2-3, reads DSGVTQTPKHLITATGQRVTLRCSPRSGDLSVYWYQQSLDQGLQFLIQYYNGEERAKGNILERFSAQQFPDLHSELNLSSLELGDSALYFCASSVEPAGGSWLHTDTQYFGPGTRLTVL.

The gene calls are TRBV6-5 and TRBJ2-5, with 8 bases matching TRBD1. V was clipped by 2 bases and J by 1 base; unmatched bases: 6. The germline V gene has CDR1 MNHEY and CDR2 SVGAGI. This CDR3 has 16 amino acids. CDR3 DNA sequence: TGTGCCAGCAGTTACGAGGCAGGGGGCACCCAAGAGACCCAGTACTTC. Its translation: CASSYEAGGTQETQYF.

The chain combines TRBV5-1 with TRBJ2-2, with D perhaps TRBD2 (6 bases). The ends were cut back, 0 bases at V and 6 bases at J, with 9 bases in the middle. Germline CDR1 is SGHRS and CDR2 is YFSETQ. CDR3 length: 14 amino acids. The CDR3 region is CASSLAWGAGELFF. The DNA for the CDR3 is TGCGCCAGCAGCTTGGCTTGGGGGGCCGGGGAGCTGTTTTTT.

The chain joins TRBV5-1 to TRBJ2-3, with D possibly being TRBD1 (6 bases). This CDR3 is 15 amino acids long. Germline CDR1 and CDR2: SGHRS and YFSETQ. The V end lost 0 bases, the J end lost 2 bases, and 10 bases lay between the germline ends. The CDR3 is CASSLGGPPTDTQYF. The CDR3 DNA reads TGCGCCAGCAGCTTGGGGGGGCCTCCCACAGATACGCAGTATTTT.

This clone was seen a few times. The V call is TRBV5-4, the J call TRBJ2-7; the D is unclear. V dropped 2 bases and J dropped 4 bases, with 10 bases sitting between them. The CDR3 sequence is 13 residues long. Germline CDR1 and CDR2: SGHNT and YYREEE (reference sequence). CDR3 in DNA: TGTGCCAGCAGCTTAATGGGGATATACGAGCAGTACTTC. It codes for CASSLMGIYEQYF.

This clone was detected only a few times. The rearrangement joins TRBV10-3 to TRBJ2-7; D remains ambiguous. V dropped 6 bases and J dropped 3 bases, with 9 bases sitting between them. The CDR3 is made up of 12 amino acids. The germline V gene encodes CDR1 ENHRY and CDR2 SYGVKD. The CDR3 sequence is CAISKDFYEQYF. CDR3 sequence (DNA): TGTGCCATCAGCAAGGATTTCTACGAGCAGTACTTC.